The 7 T cell receptor beta chains presented below share a single source sample, sequenced in a study of T-cell memory formation after mild COVID-19. TCRdb fed the 5' RACE reads into MiXCR, producing one record per CDR3 protein. Of more than 300,000 distinct CDR3 sequences listed, roughly 13% are singletons. Material for sequencing was PBMCs or a T cell subset sorted from them (not recorded which). These receptor sequences come from a young man who had mild COVID-19 (a few samples of this study predate the infection). Cell type and time point are not known.

This clonotype came up a few times. The chain employs TRBV12-3 or TRBV12-4 and TRBJ2-1; 8 bases map to TRBD2. With V trimmed by 6 bases and J by 8 bases, 12 bases remained unmatched. This CDR3 is built from 15 residues. The CDR3 protein is CASSGTSGFVDEQFF. DNA of the CDR3: TGTGCCAGCAGCGGGACTAGTGGGTTCGTCGATGAGCAGTTCTTC.

This clonotype came up a few times. Compared with germline, one end of the junction differs, possibly owing to a read error. This chain connects TRBV4-3 to TRBJ1-2; 10 bases line up with TRBD1. Germline V gives CDR1 LGHNA, CDR2 YSLEER. The CDR3 consists of 16 residues. Written as DNA, the CDR3 is TGCGCCAGCAGCCAGATGGAGTCTAGGGACAGGGGCCATGAGGCCTTC. Its protein is CASSQMESRDRGHEAF.

CDR3 residues: CATSSEQGLEPQHF. The CDR3 bases are TGTGCCACCAGCAGCGAGCAGGGGTTGGAGCCCCAGCATTTT. V is TRBV15 and J is TRBJ1-5, with a possible D match to TRBD1 (6 bases). This CDR3 has 14 amino acids. V was trimmed by 3 bases and J by 8 bases, leaving 14 bases between them. Germline assignment: CDR1 LNHNV and CDR2 YYDKDF (reference sequence).

The V gene is TRBV27, the J gene TRBJ2-5; TRBD2 matches 14 bases. Germline loops: CDR1 MNHEY, CDR2 SMNVEV (reference sequence). V lost 5 bases and J lost 4; bases outside the gene matches: 6. The CDR3 runs 16 residues. The CDR3 protein is CASSPTSGGAGETQYF. The CDR3 DNA is TGTGCCAGCAGTCCGACTAGCGGGGGGGCTGGAGAGACCCAGTACTTC.

The chain employs TRBV11-2 and TRBJ2-1, with D perhaps given as TRBD1 or TRBD2 (5 bases each). Trimming stripped 3 bases from V and 5 bases from J, with 11 bases between. Germline values: CDR1 SGHAT, CDR2 FQNNGV. This CDR3 is 14 amino acids long. CDR3 sequence reads: CASSFGDGDNEQFF. CDR3 nucleotides: TGTGCCAGCAGCTTTGGGGACGGAGACAATGAGCAGTTCTTC.

This chain connects TRBV27 to TRBJ2-4, with TRBD1 matching over 8 bases. The CDR3 contains 14 residues. Germline CDR1 MNHEY, CDR2 SMNVEV (reference sequence). The V gene end was trimmed by 5 bases and the J gene end by 11 bases; junction bases not matched to a gene: 11. The CDR3 spells CASSADRVSQVQYF. In DNA, the CDR3 is TGTGCCAGCAGTGCGGACAGGGTATCTCAGGTTCAGTACTTC.

This clonotype was detected only a few times. The rearrangement joins TRBV28 to TRBJ1-2; D gene unclear. The CDR3 length is 15 residues. Trimming cost V 2 bases and J 6 bases, with 16 bases left between them. Looked up from germline, CDR1 is MDHEN and CDR2 is SYDVKM. CDR3 nucleotides: TGTGCCAGCAGTTTACGGGTTACGCACGGGGATGGCTACACCTTC. Amino acid sequence: CASSLRVTHGDGYTF.